This T cell receptor beta chain appears in the sequencing data of a study of blood T cells in healthy people across ages. This clonotype was observed a few times. Germline loops: CDR1 SGHTA, CDR2 FQGNSA. Trimming removed 5 bases at V and 0 bases at J, with 11 bases between. The CDR3 contains 15 residues. The second PCR ran roughly 6 to 12 cycles with a sample-barcoded 5' primer and J-beta primers. TCRdb called the 5' RACE reads again in MiXCR, with one record for every CDR3 protein. The data contain fewer than 1,000,000 distinct CDR3 sequences, 35% to 60% of them singletons. What was sequenced was blood. The TCR was taken from a man older than 75 in good health. This sequence joins TRBV7-2 and TRBJ2-1; possible D gene TRBD2, 5 bases. This chain's CDR3 is CASSLQRNSYNEQFF. For the CDR3, the DNA is TGTGCCAGCAGCCTCCAGCGGAACTCCTACAATGAGCAGTTCTTC.